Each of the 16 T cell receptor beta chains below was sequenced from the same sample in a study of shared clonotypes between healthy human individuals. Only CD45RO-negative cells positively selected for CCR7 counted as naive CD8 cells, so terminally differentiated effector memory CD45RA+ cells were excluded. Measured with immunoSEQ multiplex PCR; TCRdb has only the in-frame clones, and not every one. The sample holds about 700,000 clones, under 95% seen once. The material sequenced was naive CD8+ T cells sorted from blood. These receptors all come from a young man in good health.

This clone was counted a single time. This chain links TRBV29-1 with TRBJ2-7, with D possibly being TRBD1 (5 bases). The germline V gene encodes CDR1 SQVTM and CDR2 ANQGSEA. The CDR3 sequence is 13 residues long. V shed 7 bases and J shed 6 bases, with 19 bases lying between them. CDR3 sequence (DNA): TGCAGCGCCGACAGCAAAGAAAACTCCGAGCAGTACTTC. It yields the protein CSADSKENSEQYF.

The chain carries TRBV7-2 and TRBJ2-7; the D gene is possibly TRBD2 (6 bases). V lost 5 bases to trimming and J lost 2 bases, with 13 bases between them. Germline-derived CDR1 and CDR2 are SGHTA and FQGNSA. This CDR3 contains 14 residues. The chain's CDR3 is CASSPGTLAYEQYF. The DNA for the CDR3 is TGTGCCAGCAGCCCCGGGACTTTAGCCTACGAGCAGTACTTC. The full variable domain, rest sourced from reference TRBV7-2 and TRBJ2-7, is GAGVSQSPSNKVTEKGKDVELRCDPISGHTALYWYRQSLGQGLEFLIYFQGNSAPDKSGLPSDRFSAERTGGSVSTLTIQRTQQEDSAVYLCASSPGTLAYEQYFGPGTRLTVT.

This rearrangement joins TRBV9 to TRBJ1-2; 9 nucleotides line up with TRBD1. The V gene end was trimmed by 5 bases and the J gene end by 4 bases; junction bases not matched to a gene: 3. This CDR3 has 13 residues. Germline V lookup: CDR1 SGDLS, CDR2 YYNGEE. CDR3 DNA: TGTGCCAGCAGGTCGACAGGGGGCTATGGCTACACCTTC. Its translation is CASRSTGGYGYTF.

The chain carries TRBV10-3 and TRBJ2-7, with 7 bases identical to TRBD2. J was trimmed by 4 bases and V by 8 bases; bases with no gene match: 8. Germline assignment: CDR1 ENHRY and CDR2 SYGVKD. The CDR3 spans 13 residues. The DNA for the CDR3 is TGTGCCATCGGTCGGGAGGCGAGTTACGAGCAGTACTTC. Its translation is CAIGREASYEQYF.

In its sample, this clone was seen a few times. The CDR3: CASSISGPEQFF. CDR3 bases: TGTGCCAGTAGTATATCGGGGCCGGAGCAGTTCTTC. The chain links TRBV19 to TRBJ2-1; D possibly matches TRBD1 or TRBD2 (5 bases each). Germline-derived CDR1 and CDR2 are LNHDA and SQIVND (reference sequence). V gave up 2 bases and J gave up 10 bases, with 9 bases separating them. The CDR3 has 12 amino acids. Complete variable domain (other parts from reference TRBV19 and TRBJ2-1): DGGITQSPKYLFRKEGQNVTLSCEQNLNHDAMYWYRQDPGQGLRLIYYSQIVNDFQKGDIAEGYSVSREKKESFPLTVTSAQKNPTAFYLCASSISGPEQFFGPGTRLTVL.

CDR3 nucleotides: TGTGCCACCAGCAGATCCCGGGGAGCGGGAGGCTCCAGTTACAATGAGCAGTTCTTC. Translated, it gives CATSRSRGAGGSSYNEQFF. The V and J genes are TRBV15 and TRBJ2-1; 9 nucleotides line up with TRBD2. Germline V gene data show CDR1 as LNHNV and CDR2 as YYDKDF (reference sequence). The CDR3 loop spans 19 amino acids. Unmatched junction bases numbered 15, after V lost 2 bases and J lost 4 bases.

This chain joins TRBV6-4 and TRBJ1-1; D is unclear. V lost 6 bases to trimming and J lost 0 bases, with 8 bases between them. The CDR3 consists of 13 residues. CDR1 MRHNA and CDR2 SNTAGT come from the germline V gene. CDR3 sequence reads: CASRTDMNTEAFF. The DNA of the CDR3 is TGTGCCAGCAGGACTGATATGAACACTGAAGCTTTCTTT.

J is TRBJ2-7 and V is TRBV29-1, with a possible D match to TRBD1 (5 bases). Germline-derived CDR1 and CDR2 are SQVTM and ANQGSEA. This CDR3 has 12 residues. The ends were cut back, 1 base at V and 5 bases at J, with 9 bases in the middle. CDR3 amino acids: CSVEVGRDEQYF. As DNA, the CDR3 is TGCAGCGTTGAAGTAGGCAGGGACGAGCAGTACTTC.

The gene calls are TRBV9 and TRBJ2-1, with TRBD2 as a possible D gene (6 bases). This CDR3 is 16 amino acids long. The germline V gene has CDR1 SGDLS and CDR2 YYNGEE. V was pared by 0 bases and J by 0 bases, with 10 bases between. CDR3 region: CASSVDGGASYNEQFF. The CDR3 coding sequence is TGTGCCAGCAGCGTAGACGGCGGGGCCTCCTACAATGAGCAGTTCTTC.

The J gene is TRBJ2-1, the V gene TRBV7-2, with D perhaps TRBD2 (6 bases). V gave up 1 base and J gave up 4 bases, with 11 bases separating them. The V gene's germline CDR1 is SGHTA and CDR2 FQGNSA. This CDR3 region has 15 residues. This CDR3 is CASSLDRDSYNEQFF. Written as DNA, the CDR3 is TGTGCCAGCAGCTTAGATCGGGACTCATACAATGAGCAGTTCTTC.

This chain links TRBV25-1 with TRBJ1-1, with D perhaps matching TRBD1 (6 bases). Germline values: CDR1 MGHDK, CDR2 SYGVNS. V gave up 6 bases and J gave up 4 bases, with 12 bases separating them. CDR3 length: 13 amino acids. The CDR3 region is CASSLQGGTEAFF. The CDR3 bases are TGTGCCAGCAGCCTACAGGGAGGCACTGAAGCTTTCTTT.

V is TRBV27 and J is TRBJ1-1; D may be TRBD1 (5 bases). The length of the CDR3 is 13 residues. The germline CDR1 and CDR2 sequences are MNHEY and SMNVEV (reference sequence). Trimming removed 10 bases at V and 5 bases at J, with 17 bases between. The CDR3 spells CATYGALETEAFF. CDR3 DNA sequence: TGTGCCACATATGGGGCGTTAGAAACTGAAGCTTTCTTT.

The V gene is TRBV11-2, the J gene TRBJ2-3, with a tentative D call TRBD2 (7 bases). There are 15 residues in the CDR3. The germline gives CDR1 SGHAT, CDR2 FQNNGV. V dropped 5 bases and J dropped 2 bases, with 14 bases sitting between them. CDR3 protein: CASSLGGAHTDTQYF. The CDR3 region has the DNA TGTGCCAGCAGCCTAGGGGGGGCCCACACAGATACGCAGTATTTT.

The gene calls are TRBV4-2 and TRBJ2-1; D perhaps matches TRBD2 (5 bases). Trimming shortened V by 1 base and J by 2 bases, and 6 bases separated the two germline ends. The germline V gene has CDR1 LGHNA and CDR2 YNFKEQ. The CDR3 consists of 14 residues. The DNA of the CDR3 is TGTGCCAGCAGCCAAGCCGGGGCCTACAATGAGCAGTTCTTC. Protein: CASSQAGAYNEQFF.

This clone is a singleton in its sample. This CDR3 reads CASSAGTAPRYNEQFF. The CDR3 DNA is TGTGCCAGCAGTGCCGGGACTGCGCCTCGGTACAATGAGCAGTTCTTC. The genes are TRBV27 and TRBJ2-1; the D gene is possibly TRBD2 (6 bases). Trimming pared 5 bases from V and 4 bases from J, leaving 18 bases between. This CDR3 has 16 residues. Germline V CDR1 and CDR2: MNHEY, SMNVEV (reference sequence).

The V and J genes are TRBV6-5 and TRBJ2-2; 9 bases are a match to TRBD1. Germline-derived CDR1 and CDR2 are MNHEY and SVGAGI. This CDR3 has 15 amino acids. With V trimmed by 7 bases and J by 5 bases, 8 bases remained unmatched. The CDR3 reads CASTATGGSTGELFF. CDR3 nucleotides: TGTGCCAGCACCGCTACAGGGGGCTCTACCGGGGAGCTGTTTTTT.